This entry concerns a single T cell receptor beta chain. These data come from a study of Ad26.COV2.S vaccination and SARS-CoV-2 variants. Study-level background: Donor was one of the participants in the Ad26.COV2.S arm of the COV1001 trial. In the study, Ad26.COV2.S was injected intramuscularly once, or twice 56 days apart.

Documented treatment: around 19 received Ad26.COV2.S at low or high dose, single or two shots; about 5 received placebo; per-sample allocation not given. Sampling occurred on day 63 after the first vaccine or placebo injection. The shot given was an Ad26 vector that makes Wuhan-strain SARS-CoV-2 spike. The CDR3 is 15 amino acids. Per germline, CDR1 SNHLY and CDR2 FYNNEI. Losses at the gene ends were 2 bases for V and 4 bases for J; bases not matched to a gene: 7. Method: immunoSEQ multiplex PCR; TCRdb's copy keeps in-frame clones and lacks some. The sample yields roughly 700,000 clones, roughly nine tenths seen once.

Sequencing was performed on peripheral blood, taken in a trial of Ad26.COV2.S vaccine versus placebo. The receptor was derived from a person between 18 and 65 years old who received the Ad26.COV2.S COVID-19 vaccine or a placebo. The rearrangement uses TRBV2 and TRBJ2-5; 7 bases fit TRBD2. The CDR3: CASSERGGEVETQYF. The CDR3 DNA reads TGTGCCAGCAGTGAAAGGGGAGGGGAAGTAGAGACCCAGTACTTC.